The entry below gives a single T cell receptor (beta chain) sequence along with its context. What it binds is unknown. There were no patients who had received any treatment before thyroid surgery. The sample is drawn from a study of metastatic and nonmetastatic thyroid tumors. About the study: Repertoires were compared across blood and tumor or nodule tissue from malignant and benign thyroid patients. General observations from the study: Benign nodules reportedly had significantly lower TCR beta diversity than malignant thyroid tumors in blood and tumor.

Per the authors' pipeline: CDR3 differences across clinicopathological groups were used to build a distant-metastasis classifier for papillary thyroid cancer. TCRdb reanalyzed the PCR reads via MiXCR. TCRdb assigned the V and J calls; the authors' analysis was not used. The data contain around 37,000 clones, about 24% of them singletons. The germline V and J ends were trimmed by 5 bases and 1 base, with 9 bases remaining between them. The CDR3 consists of 14 residues. Germline V lookup: CDR1 SGHTA, CDR2 FQGTGA. Sample: blood. The TCR comes from a female donor with papillary thyroid cancer or a benign thyroid nodule (not recorded which). Some clones in this sample may be carry-over from other donors' samples. The gene calls are TRBV7-3 and TRBJ2-1; D possibly matches TRBD1 or TRBD2 (5 bases each). This CDR3 reads CASSGGSSYNEQFF. CDR3 sequence (DNA): TGTGCCAGCAGCGGGGGTAGTTCCTACAATGAGCAGTTCTTC.